The 18 T cell receptor beta chains below were found in one sample sequenced in a study of blood T cells in healthy people across ages. Alongside a J-beta primer mix, a sample-barcoded 5' primer served in a second PCR lasting about 7 to 12 cycles. TCRdb re-called the 5' RACE reads with MiXCR, one entry per CDR3 protein. The sample holds around 520,000 distinct CDR3 sequences, approximately 26% seen once. The data were also submitted as part of a second study, on T cells of mothers and their children.

The sample taken for sequencing was blood. The source is a boy aged 2 to 9 in good health.

In its sample, this clonotype was seen a few times. The V gene is TRBV20-1, the J gene TRBJ2-5, with TRBD2 as a possible D gene (6 bases). Matching the DNA end better, TRBJ2-7 makes the J call doubtful. The CDR3 totals 13 residues. Germline values: CDR1 DFQATT, CDR2 SNEGSKA (reference sequence). The CDR3 sequence is CSAPLGEAYEQYF. The DNA of the CDR3 is TGCAGTGCTCCACTTGGGGAGGCGTACGAGCAGTACTTC.

The chain combines TRBV5-1 with TRBJ2-7, with unresolved D. In germline, CDR1 is SGHRS, CDR2 YFSETQ. The V end was cut by 0 bases, the J end by 3 bases, with 10 bases between. This CDR3 has 14 residues. The CDR3 sequence: CASSLASVDYEQYF. The CDR3 nucleotides read TGCGCCAGCAGCTTGGCATCGGTGGACTACGAGCAGTACTTC.

The chain combines TRBV20-1 with TRBJ2-5; TRBD1 matches 8 bases. The CDR3 covers 12 residues. Germline V gene lookup returns CDR1 DFQATT and CDR2 SNEGSKA (reference sequence). V shed 6 bases and J 1 base; nucleotides not matched to a gene: 1. CDR3 amino acids: CSAQGAQETQYF. The DNA of the CDR3 is TGCAGTGCGCAGGGGGCCCAAGAGACCCAGTACTTC.

Regarding this clonotype: Since a much larger clone is just one base distant, this may be a read error. This chain's CDR3 is CASSEAASGQGTQYF. The CDR3, as DNA: TGTGCCAGCAGCGAGGCCGCTAGCGGTCAGGGGACCCAGTACTTC. The chain has TRBV7-2 and TRBJ2-5; TRBD2 matches at 7 bases. Trimming at V came to 5 bases and at J to 7 bases, leaving 13 bases not matched to a gene. Germline V CDR1 and CDR2: SGHTA, FQGNSA. The CDR3 covers 15 residues.

This clonotype was observed a handful of times. This rearrangement joins TRBV25-1 to TRBJ2-7; 7 bases are shared with TRBD1. V dropped 3 bases and J dropped 0; count of bases not matched to a gene: 8. The germline V gene encodes CDR1 MGHDK and CDR2 SYGVNS. The CDR3 has 16 amino acids. As DNA, the CDR3 is TGTGCCAGCAGTGATGGCAGGGGGTCGCGCTCCTACGAGCAGTACTTC. Its protein is CASSDGRGSRSYEQYF.

The V gene is TRBV27, the J gene TRBJ2-7; possible D gene TRBD1, 6 bases. Germline-derived CDR1 and CDR2 are MNHEY and SMNVEV (reference sequence). Trimming removed 4 bases from V and 3 bases from J, with 10 bases in between. The CDR3 consists of 13 residues. The CDR3 loop reads CASSYQQGYEQYF. In DNA form, the CDR3 reads TGTGCCAGCAGTTACCAACAGGGCTACGAGCAGTACTTC.

This clonotype was counted between two and nine times. CDR3 loop: CSARDMGGISYSTDTQYF. Written as DNA, the CDR3 is TGCAGTGCTAGAGATATGGGCGGTATAAGTTATAGCACAGATACGCAGTATTTT. This chain connects TRBV20-1 to TRBJ2-3; no clear D gene. V was pared by 0 bases and J by 0 bases, with 19 bases between. From germline, CDR1 is DFQATT and CDR2 SNEGSKA (reference sequence). The length of the CDR3 is 18 residues.

The J gene is TRBJ2-3, the V gene TRBV5-5; D gene unclear. Germline V gene lookup returns CDR1 SGHKS and CDR2 YYEKEE (reference sequence). Trimming left V 0 bases short and J 2 bases short, with 10 bases between. The CDR3 length is 15 residues. In nucleotides, the CDR3 is TGTGCCAGCAGCTTGGAACCGCATTTCACAGATACGCAGTATTTT. Translation: CASSLEPHFTDTQYF.

This rearrangement joins TRBV7-2 to TRBJ2-1, with D possibly TRBD2 on 6 matching bases. The CDR3 length is 15 residues. Germline V gene lookup returns CDR1 SGHTA and CDR2 FQGNSA. The V and J ends lost 5 bases and 3 bases respectively, with 14 bases between them. The CDR3 loop reads CASSPAGGDYNEQFF. The CDR3 DNA sequence: TGTGCCAGCAGCCCTGCTGGAGGGGACTACAATGAGCAGTTCTTC.

This clonotype appeared a few times. The CDR3: CASSYRLAGGPGELFF. CDR3 sequence (DNA): TGTGCCAGCAGTTACCGGCTAGCGGGAGGACCCGGGGAGCTGTTTTTT. J is TRBJ2-2 and V is TRBV6-2 or TRBV6-3; 11 nucleotides line up with TRBD2. V gave up 2 bases and J gave up 6 bases; unmatched junction bases: 5. The germline gives CDR1 MNHEY, CDR2 SVGEGT. The CDR3 sequence is 16 residues long.

The CDR3 DNA reads TGTGCCAGCAGCCCGACAGGGGACCCCTACGAGCAGTACTTC. The encoded protein is CASSPTGDPYEQYF. The chain couples TRBV12-3 or TRBV12-4 to TRBJ2-5; 8 nucleotides agree with TRBD1. Judging by the DNA end, TRBJ2-7 fits better; the J call may be wrong. The CDR3 contains 14 residues.

This chain joins TRBV7-9 and TRBJ2-3, with 9 bases aligning to TRBD2. V shed 3 bases and J 8 bases; nucleotides not matched to a gene: 6. This CDR3 spans 14 amino acids. Germline CDR1 is SEHNR and CDR2 is FQNEAQ (reference sequence). The CDR3 DNA is TGTGCCAGCAGCTTGGTAGCGGGGGTTACTACGCAGTATTTT. It is translated as CASSLVAGVTTQYF.

CDR3 bases: TGTGCCAGCAGTTACTCGATGGGCATCGGTGACAGGGGGCGTGGGAATCAGCCCCAGCATTTT. Residues: CASSYSMGIGDRGRGNQPQHF. The chain recombines TRBV6-2 or TRBV6-3 with TRBJ1-5; 10 nucleotides agree with TRBD1. The CDR3 is made up of 21 amino acids. V dropped 0 bases and J dropped 4; count of bases not matched to a gene: 18. Germline V lookup: CDR1 MNHEY, CDR2 SVGEGT.

The chain combines TRBV11-2 with TRBJ2-7; D remains ambiguous. CDR3 length equals 14 residues. Germline loops: CDR1 SGHAT, CDR2 FQNNGV. V was cut by 2 bases and J by 2 bases, with 10 bases left in between. For the CDR3, the DNA is TGTGCCAGCAGCTTATGGCAAGACACCTACGAGCAGTACTTC. It translates to CASSLWQDTYEQYF. Full variable domain (missing parts from reference TRBV11-2 and TRBJ2-7): EAGVAQSPRYKIIEKRQSVAFWCNPISGHATLYWYQQILGQGPKLLIQFQNNGVVDDSQLPKDRFSAERLKGVDSTLKIQPAKLEDSAVYLCASSLWQDTYEQYFGPGTRLTVT.

This clonotype was counted between two and nine times. The chain employs TRBV18 and TRBJ1-2; 8 bases agree with TRBD1. Unmatched junction bases numbered 11, after V lost 6 bases and J lost 2 bases. The length of the CDR3 is 16 residues. Germline loops: CDR1 KGHSH, CDR2 LQKENI. DNA for the CDR3: TGTGCCAGCTCCCCGGGACAGGCGTCTCTCAACTATGGCTACACCTTC. Translating gives CASSPGQASLNYGYTF.

This chain connects TRBV20-1 to TRBJ2-1; D may be TRBD2 (5 bases). The length of the CDR3 is 16 residues. In germline, CDR1 is DFQATT, CDR2 SNEGSKA (reference sequence). V gave up 3 bases and J gave up 0 bases, with 15 bases separating them. CDR3 nucleotides: TGCAGTGCTAGTGACCCGGGATTCATCTCCTACAATGAGCAGTTCTTC. Translated: CSASDPGFISYNEQFF.

This clonotype was seen at least ten times. The V and J genes are TRBV7-3 and TRBJ2-1; 10 bases map to TRBD2. Germline V gives CDR1 SGHTA, CDR2 FQGTGA. The CDR3 length is 15 residues. The trim removed 3 bases at V and 3 bases at J, leaving 2 bases unmatched. The CDR3 DNA sequence: TGTGCCAGCAGCTTGGCTAGCGGGGGCTACAATGAGCAGTTCTTC. This sequence encodes CASSLASGGYNEQFF.

V is TRBV13 and J is TRBJ1-3; D gene unclear. Trimming left V 0 bases short and J 4 bases short, with 4 bases between. Looked up from germline, CDR1 is PRHDT and CDR2 is FYEKMQ (reference sequence). The CDR3 runs to 13 residues. The CDR3 sequence is CASSLGHGNTIYF. The CDR3 DNA is TGTGCCAGCAGCTTAGGACACGGAAACACCATATATTTT.